Described below is a single T cell receptor (beta chain) sequence and its context. The antigen is undetermined. The data originate from a study of radiation and T cells in renal cell carcinoma. Study observations and caveats: From baseline, blood top tumor clonotypes peaked at 2 weeks post-radiation.

The CDR3 length is 16 residues. The trim removed 5 bases at V and 5 bases at J, leaving 13 bases unmatched. Germline V gene lookup returns CDR1 LGHNA and CDR2 YSLEER. Time point defined: baseline pretreatment blood. Sample treatment: 15 Gy SBRT to primary tumor, nephrectomy 4 weeks later. The patient's renal cell carcinoma had clear cell pathology. Produced via immunoSEQ multiplex PCR; TCRdb's table is partial and in-frame only. The top ten clones hold roughly 33% of a sample with about 49,000 clones, roughly 84% of them seen once. The chain employs TRBV4-3 and TRBJ2-5, with TRBD2 matching over 8 bases. The specimen comprised blood, sampled from a patient whose treatment included radiotherapy and nephrectomy. This clonotype originated in a woman in her 70s with renal cell carcinoma. In DNA, the CDR3 is TGCGCCAGCAGCAAGGGCGGGAGGCAGAGGGGGGAGACCCAGTACTTC. Protein sequence: CASSKGGRQRGETQYF.